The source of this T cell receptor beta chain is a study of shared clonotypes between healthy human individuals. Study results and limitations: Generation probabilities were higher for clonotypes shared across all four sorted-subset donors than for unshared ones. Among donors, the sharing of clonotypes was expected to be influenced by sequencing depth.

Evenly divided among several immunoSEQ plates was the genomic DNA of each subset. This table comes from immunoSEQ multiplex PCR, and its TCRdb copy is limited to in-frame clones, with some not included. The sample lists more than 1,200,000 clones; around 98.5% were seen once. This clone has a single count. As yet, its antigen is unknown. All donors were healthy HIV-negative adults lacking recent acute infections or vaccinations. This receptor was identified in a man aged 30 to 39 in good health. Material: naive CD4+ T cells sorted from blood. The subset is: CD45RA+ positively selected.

In DNA, the CDR3 is TGTGCCAGCAGTTCCGAGACAGATACGCAGTATTTT. This codes for CASSSETDTQYF. The gene calls are TRBV6-5 and TRBJ2-3; D gene unclear. The length of the CDR3 is 12 residues. In germline, CDR1 is MNHEY, CDR2 SVGAGI. Trimming left V 4 bases short and J 3 bases short, with 5 bases between.